Each of the 7 T cell receptor beta chains below was sequenced from the same sample in a study of OX40 agonist ivuxolimab in advanced cancers. The data were produced by immunoSEQ multiplex PCR, yet TCRdb's version contains in-frame clones alone and is incomplete. The sample yields around 95,000 clones, almost 90% seen once. The source was CD4+ or CD8+ T cells sorted from blood, collected in a trial of the OX40 agonist ivuxolimab. The receptors derive from an adult with an advanced solid tumor such as melanoma, head and neck, liver or kidney cancer.

This clone was observed a few times. The chain carries TRBV5-8 and TRBJ1-1; D not resolved. Deletions cut 6 bases from V and 0 bases from J, with 6 bases between. The germline gives CDR1 SGHTS, CDR2 YDEGEE. The length of the CDR3 is 12 residues. For the CDR3, the DNA is TGTGCCAGCACAGAGTTGAACACTGAAGCTTTCTTT. Its protein product is CASTELNTEAFF.

The CDR3 sequence is CASSLVSRDEQYF. The CDR3 DNA reads TGTGCCAGTAGTTTAGTCTCTCGGGACGAGCAGTACTTC. The rearrangement joins TRBV19 to TRBJ2-7; D call uncertain. The CDR3 length is 13 residues. Germline V gene sequence: CDR1 LNHDA, CDR2 SQIVND (reference sequence). V was shortened by 5 bases and J by 5 bases, with 13 bases between the two germline ends.

The V gene is TRBV2, the J gene TRBJ2-1; D may match TRBD1 or TRBD2 (5 bases each). CDR3 length: 13 amino acids. CDR1 and CDR2 (germline): SNHLY, FYNNEI. Trimming stripped 6 bases from V and 14 bases from J, with 20 bases between. The chain's CDR3 is CASSLSRDGMEFF. The CDR3 DNA is TGTGCCAGCAGCCTGAGCCGGGACGGGATGGAGTTCTTC.

The V call is TRBV28, the J call TRBJ1-1; the D gene is possibly TRBD1 (6 bases). This CDR3 region has 14 residues. Germline CDR1 MDHEN, CDR2 SYDVKM. V shed 7 bases and J shed 4 bases, with 16 bases lying between them. The CDR3 DNA reads TGTGCCAGCAATTACTTAGACAGGACCACTGAAGCTTTCTTT. It is translated as CASNYLDRTTEAFF.

The chain has TRBV30 and TRBJ1-1; 9 bases align to TRBD1. Germline V gene lookup returns CDR1 GTSNPN and CDR2 SVGIG (reference sequence). The J segment lost 11 bases and the V segment lost 8 bases, leaving 9 bases of the junction unmatched. The CDR3 contains 11 residues. The CDR3 bases are TGTGCCGGACAGGGGCGCCTAAACGCTTTCTTT. This encodes CAGQGRLNAFF.

This sequence joins TRBV30 and TRBJ1-2, with no clear D. The CDR3 runs 12 residues. V dropped 0 bases and J dropped 2 bases, with 4 bases sitting between them. The germline gives CDR1 GTSNPN, CDR2 SVGIG (reference sequence). The CDR3 DNA reads as TGTGCCTGGAGTGTCCGGAACTATGGCTACACCTTC. The encoded protein is CAWSVRNYGYTF.

The V call is TRBV5-4, the J call TRBJ2-5; TRBD2 matches at 9 bases. This CDR3 spans 17 amino acids. V shed 0 bases and J 5 bases; nucleotides not matched to a gene: 11. Germline V gene data show CDR1 as SGHNT and CDR2 as YYREEE (reference sequence). CDR3 loop: CASSLAGGAGGKETQYF. CDR3 DNA sequence: TGTGCCAGCAGCTTGGCCGGGGGAGCGGGAGGCAAGGAGACCCAGTACTTC.